This T cell receptor beta chain is from a study of siplizumab effects on memory and regulatory T cells. Findings and limits, study-wide: Tracing alloreactive clones into unstimulated subsets worked for only a minor fraction of them.

Between the trimmed V and J ends, which lost 2 bases and 6 bases, there was a span of 8 bases. Looked up from germline, CDR1 is MNHNS and CDR2 is SASEGT. The CDR3 sequence is 13 residues long. Of note for this clone: The antigen is not known.

Only in-frame clones appear in the TCRdb table, and some are missing; sequencing was by immunoSEQ multiplex PCR. The table includes some 120,000 clones, about 94% detected once. Sequenced input: non-Treg CD4+ T cells sorted from blood. This TCR came from a human donor in good health. V and J are TRBV6-1 and TRBJ2-1, with D possibly TRBD1 on 6 matching bases. The CDR3: CASSEFRGNEQFF. The CDR3 DNA reads TGTGCCAGCAGTGAATTCAGGGGCAATGAGCAGTTCTTC.